The TCR beta chain under discussion was sequenced for a study of blood T cell repertoires in COVID-19. Using immunoSEQ multiplex PCR, the repertoire was profiled, and TCRdb retains in-frame clones only, with some absent. The sample includes 140,000 to 150,000 clones, under 90% of them seen just once. V shed 7 bases, J shed 4 bases, and the junction held 3 bases outside the gene matches. This CDR3 spans 12 amino acids. Germline V lookup: CDR1 MNHEY, CDR2 SMNVEV (reference sequence). This TCR came from a human donor in a cohort sampled during active COVID-19. The chain couples TRBV27 to TRBJ2-7, with 8 positions matching TRBD2. The sequencing sample was made of peripheral blood. This CDR3 is CASMAGGYEQYF. The CDR3 nucleotides read TGTGCCAGCATGGCGGGGGGTTACGAGCAGTACTTC.